This T cell receptor beta chain was identified during a study of T cells in Graves' hyperthyroidism and ophthalmopathy. The ends lost 3 bases at V and 3 bases at J; junction bases unmatched: 24. CDR3 length: 20 residues. Germline assignment: CDR1 GTSNPN and CDR2 SVGIG (reference sequence). Amplification of TCR beta CDR3 regions was performed using RNA transcripts as template. The HTBI set primed first-round TCR CDR3 RT-PCR. TCRdb processed the multiplex PCR reads anew with MiXCR; each CDR3 protein has one entry. The table lists hundreds of thousands of distinct CDR3 sequences, around a quarter of them singletons.

Source material: blood. The chain is built from TRBV30 and TRBJ2-7; 9 bases are shared with TRBD1. The TCR sequence derives from a woman aged 25 to 39 with Graves' ophthalmopathy. In DNA form, the CDR3 reads TGTGCCTGGAGACCTTTCCGGGACAGGGTTTCTCAACGAATGAACTACGAGCAGTACTTC. It is translated as CAWRPFRDRVSQRMNYEQYF.